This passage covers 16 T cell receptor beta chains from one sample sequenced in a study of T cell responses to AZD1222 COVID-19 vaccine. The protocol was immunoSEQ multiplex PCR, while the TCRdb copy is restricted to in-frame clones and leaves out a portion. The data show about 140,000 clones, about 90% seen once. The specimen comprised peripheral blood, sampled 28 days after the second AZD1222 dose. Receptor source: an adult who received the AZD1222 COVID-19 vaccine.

The CDR3 DNA sequence: TGTGCCAGCAGTACCGGGACAGGGATTAGGAAGCAGTACTTC. Translation: CASSTGTGIRKQYF. The chain recombines TRBV6-5 with TRBJ2-7; 9 bases are a match to TRBD1. The CDR3 is made up of 14 amino acids. Germline lookup yields CDR1 MNHEY and CDR2 SVGAGI. After removal of 5 bases from V and 8 bases from J, the junction contained 10 bases not matched to a gene.

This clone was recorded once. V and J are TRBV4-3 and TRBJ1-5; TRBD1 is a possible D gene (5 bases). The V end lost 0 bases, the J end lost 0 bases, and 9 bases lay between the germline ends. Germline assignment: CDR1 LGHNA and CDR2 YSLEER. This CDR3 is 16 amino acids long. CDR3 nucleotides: TGCGCCAGCAGCCAAGATTTAGGGGATAGCAATCAGCCCCAGCATTTT. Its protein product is CASSQDLGDSNQPQHF.

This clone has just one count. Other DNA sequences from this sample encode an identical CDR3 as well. The CDR3 DNA reads as TGTGCCAGCACGACAGGGGCGAGCTCTGGAAACACCATATATTTT. This encodes CASTTGASSGNTIYF. The chain uses TRBV5-4 and TRBJ1-3, with 8 bases aligning to TRBD1. There are 15 residues in the CDR3. The germline gives CDR1 SGHNT, CDR2 YYREEE (reference sequence). V dropped 6 bases and J dropped 0; count of bases not matched to a gene: 5.

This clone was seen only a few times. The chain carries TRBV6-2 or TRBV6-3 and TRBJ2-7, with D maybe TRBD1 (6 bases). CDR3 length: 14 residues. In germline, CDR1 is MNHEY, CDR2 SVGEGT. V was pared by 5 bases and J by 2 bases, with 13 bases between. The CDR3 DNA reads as TGTGCCAGCAGTACCCCGGGACATCCCTACGAGCAGTACTTC. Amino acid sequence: CASSTPGHPYEQYF.

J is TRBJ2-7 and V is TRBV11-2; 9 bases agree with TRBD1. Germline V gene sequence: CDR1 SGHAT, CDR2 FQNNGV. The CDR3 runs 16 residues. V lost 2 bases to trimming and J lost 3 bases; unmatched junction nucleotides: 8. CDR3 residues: CASSLRAGQGFYEQYF. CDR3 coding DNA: TGTGCCAGCAGCTTAAGGGCTGGACAGGGGTTCTACGAGCAGTACTTC. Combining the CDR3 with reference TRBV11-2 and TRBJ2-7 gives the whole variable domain EAGVAQSPRYKIIEKRQSVAFWCNPISGHATLYWYQQILGQGPKLLIQFQNNGVVDDSQLPKDRFSAERLKGVDSTLKIQPAKLEDSAVYLCASSLRAGQGFYEQYFGPGTRLTVT.

The CDR3 here is CASSPGQVGNTIYF. CDR3 nucleotide sequence: TGCGCCAGCAGCCCGGGACAGGTTGGAAACACCATATATTTT. V usage is TRBV5-1 and J usage is TRBJ1-3; 8 bases are shared with TRBD1. The V segment lost 4 bases and the J segment 3 bases; nucleotides outside the gene matches: 3. Germline assignment: CDR1 SGHRS and CDR2 YFSETQ. CDR3 length equals 14 residues.

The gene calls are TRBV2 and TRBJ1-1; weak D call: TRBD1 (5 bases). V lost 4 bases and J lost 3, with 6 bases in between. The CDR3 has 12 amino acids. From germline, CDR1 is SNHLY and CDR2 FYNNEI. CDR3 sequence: CASSGGYTEAFF. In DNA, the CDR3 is TGTGCCAGCAGTGGGGGGTACACTGAAGCTTTCTTT.

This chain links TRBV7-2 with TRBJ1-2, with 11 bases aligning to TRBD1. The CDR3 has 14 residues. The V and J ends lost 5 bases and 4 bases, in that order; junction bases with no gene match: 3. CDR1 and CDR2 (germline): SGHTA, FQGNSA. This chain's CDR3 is CASSGQGASYGYTF. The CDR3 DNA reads TGTGCCAGCAGCGGACAGGGGGCGAGCTATGGCTACACCTTC. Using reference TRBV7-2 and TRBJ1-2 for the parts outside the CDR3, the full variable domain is GAGVSQSPSNKVTEKGKDVELRCDPISGHTALYWYRQSLGQGLEFLIYFQGNSAPDKSGLPSDRFSAERTGGSVSTLTIQRTQQEDSAVYLCASSGQGASYGYTFGSGTRLTVV.

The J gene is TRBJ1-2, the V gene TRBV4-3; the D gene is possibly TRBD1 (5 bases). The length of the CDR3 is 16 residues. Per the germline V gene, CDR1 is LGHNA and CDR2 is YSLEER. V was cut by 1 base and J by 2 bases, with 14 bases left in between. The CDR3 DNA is TGCGCCAGCAGCCAAGCTGCTGATCAGGGCAACTATGGCTACACCTTC. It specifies CASSQAADQGNYGYTF.

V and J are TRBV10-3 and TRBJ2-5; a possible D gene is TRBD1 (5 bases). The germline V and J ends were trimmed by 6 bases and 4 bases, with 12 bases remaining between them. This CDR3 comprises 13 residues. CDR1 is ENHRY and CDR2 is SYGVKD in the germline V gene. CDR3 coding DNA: TGTGCCATCAGCCCTACAGGCGGAGAGACCCAGTACTTC. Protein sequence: CAISPTGGETQYF.

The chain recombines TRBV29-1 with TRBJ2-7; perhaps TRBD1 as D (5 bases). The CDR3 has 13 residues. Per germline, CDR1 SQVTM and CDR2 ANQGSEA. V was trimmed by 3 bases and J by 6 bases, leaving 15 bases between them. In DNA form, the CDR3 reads TGCAGCGTTGATGGGGCAGACCGGCGCGAGCAGTACTTC. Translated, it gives CSVDGADRREQYF.

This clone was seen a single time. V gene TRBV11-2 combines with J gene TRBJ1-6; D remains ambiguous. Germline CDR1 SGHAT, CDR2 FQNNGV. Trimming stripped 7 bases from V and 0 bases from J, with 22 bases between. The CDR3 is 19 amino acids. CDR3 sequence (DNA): TGTGCCAGCACCCCGTCCCTAGGCAGGACCCACTCCTATAATTCACCCCTCCACTTT. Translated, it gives CASTPSLGRTHSYNSPLHF.

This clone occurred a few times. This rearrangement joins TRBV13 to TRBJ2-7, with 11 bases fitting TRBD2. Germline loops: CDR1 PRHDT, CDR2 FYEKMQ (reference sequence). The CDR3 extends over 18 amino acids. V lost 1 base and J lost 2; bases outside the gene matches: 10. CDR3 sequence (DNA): TGTGCCAGCAGCTTAGACGTTCTGGCTAGCGGGAGGCCCTACGAGCAGTACTTC. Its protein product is CASSLDVLASGRPYEQYF.

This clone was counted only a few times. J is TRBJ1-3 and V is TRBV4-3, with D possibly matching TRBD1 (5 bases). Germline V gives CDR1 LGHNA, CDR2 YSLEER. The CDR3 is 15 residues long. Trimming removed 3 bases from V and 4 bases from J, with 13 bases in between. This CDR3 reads CASSQDRQIGNTIYF. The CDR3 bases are TGCGCCAGCAGCCAGGATCGACAGATAGGAAACACCATATATTTT.

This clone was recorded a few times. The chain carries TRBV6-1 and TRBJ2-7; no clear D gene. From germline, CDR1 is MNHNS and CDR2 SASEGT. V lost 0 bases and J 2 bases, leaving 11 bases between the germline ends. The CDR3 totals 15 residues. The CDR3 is CASSEAYGPPYEQYF. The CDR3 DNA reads TGTGCCAGCAGTGAAGCGTACGGCCCCCCCTACGAGCAGTACTTC.

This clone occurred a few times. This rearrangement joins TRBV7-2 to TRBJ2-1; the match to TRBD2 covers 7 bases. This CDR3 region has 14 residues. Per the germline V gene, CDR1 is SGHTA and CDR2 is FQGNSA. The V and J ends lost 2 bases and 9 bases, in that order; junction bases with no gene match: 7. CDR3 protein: CASSLSTGRSEQFF. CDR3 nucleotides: TGTGCCAGCAGCTTATCGACCGGGAGGAGTGAGCAGTTCTTC.